These 11 T cell receptor beta chains originate from one sample sequenced in a study of CD8+ T cells in alopecia areata. The treatment was: oral pan-JAK inhibitor, 5-10 mg twice daily. Isolated RNA was reverse transcribed into cDNA used as the sequencing template. Clones were sequenced by immunoSEQ multiplex PCR, and TCRdb holds only the in-frame ones, with some missing. Of about 200,000 clones in the sample, about 58% were seen once. Sample: CD4+ T cells sorted from blood, taken at week 4, from a patient treated with tofacitinib. The receptors stem from a human donor with alopecia areata.

V usage is TRBV4-1 and J usage is TRBJ2-1; D remains unclear. The V and J ends lost 4 bases and 7 bases respectively, with 5 bases between them. The CDR3 length is 11 residues. CDR1 MGHRA and CDR2 YSYEKL come from the germline V gene. The CDR3 DNA sequence: TGCGCCAGCAGCCTCGAAAATGAGCAGTTCTTC. Its protein product is CASSLENEQFF.

The J gene is TRBJ2-6, the V gene TRBV14; D remains ambiguous. Germline V CDR1 and CDR2: SGHDN, FVKESK. Trimming took 3 bases from V and 3 from J, leaving 3 bases between them. The CDR3 is 13 residues long. CDR3 in amino acids: CASSQRGANVLTF. The CDR3 DNA is TGTGCCAGCAGCCAGCGTGGGGCCAACGTCCTGACTTTC.

V is TRBV29-1 and J is TRBJ2-3, with 9 bases that match TRBD1. V was clipped by 7 bases and J by 4 bases; unmatched bases: 9. The CDR3 consists of 14 residues. Germline CDR1 reads SQVTM; CDR2 reads ANQGSEA. The CDR3 sequence: CSAQQGARADTQYF. CDR3 in DNA: TGCAGCGCCCAACAGGGGGCGCGCGCAGATACGCAGTATTTT.

V and J are TRBV7-2 and TRBJ1-1, with TRBD1 matching 8 bases. Germline V CDR1 and CDR2: SGHTA, FQGNSA. The CDR3 loop spans 15 amino acids. The V and J ends lost 1 base and 1 base, in that order; junction bases with no gene match: 2. The DNA of the CDR3 is TGTGCCAGCAGCTTAGGGGACAGGAGGAACACTGAAGCTTTCTTT. Encoded protein: CASSLGDRRNTEAFF.

The chain combines TRBV30 with TRBJ2-1, with 11 positions matching TRBD2. This CDR3 has 14 amino acids. The ends lost 4 bases at V and 9 bases at J; junction bases unmatched: 8. Per the germline V gene, CDR1 is GTSNPN and CDR2 is SVGIG (reference sequence). CDR3 in DNA: TGTGCCTGGACTAGCGGGGGGACACTCAGTGAGCAGTTCTTC. The encoded protein is CAWTSGGTLSEQFF.

The chain combines TRBV7-3 with TRBJ1-6; TRBD1 matches 10 bases. The CDR3 has 14 residues. The J segment lost 7 bases and the V segment lost 5 bases, leaving 2 bases of the junction unmatched. From germline, CDR1 is SGHTA and CDR2 FQGTGA. In DNA form, the CDR3 reads TGTGCCAGCAGCACGGGACAGGGGAATTCACCCCTCCACTTT. It yields the protein CASSTGQGNSPLHF.

V usage is TRBV5-1 and J usage is TRBJ1-1; no firm D call. The CDR3 sequence is 14 residues long. V was trimmed by 3 bases and J by 5 bases, leaving 14 bases between them. Germline V gives CDR1 SGHRS, CDR2 YFSETQ. This chain's CDR3 is CASSSNPGGTEAFF. In DNA form, the CDR3 reads TGCGCCAGCAGCTCGAATCCGGGAGGGACTGAAGCTTTCTTT. The full variable domain, completed using reference TRBV5-1 and TRBJ1-1, is KAGVTQTPRYLIKTRGQQVTLSCSPISGHRSVSWYQQTPGQGLQFLFEYFSETQRNKGNFPGRFSGRQFSNSRSEMNVSTLELGDSALYLCASSSNPGGTEAFFGQGTRLTVV.

In its sample, this clone was seen a few times. This sequence joins TRBV4-3 and TRBJ2-1, with TRBD1 matching 7 bases. Germline-derived CDR1 and CDR2 are LGHNA and YSLEER. The CDR3 is 15 residues long. Trimming removed 1 base from V and 10 bases from J; junction bases left unmatched: 10. DNA of the CDR3: TGCGCCAGCAGCCAAGGCGTACAGGGGTCAGGGGAGCAGTTCTTC. Translation: CASSQGVQGSGEQFF.

CDR3 nucleotide sequence: TGTGCCAGCAGTGAAGCCGGGACAGGCCTCTACGAGCAGTACTTC. Protein: CASSEAGTGLYEQYF. V usage is TRBV6-1 and J usage is TRBJ2-7, with 8 bases fitting TRBD1. The CDR3 length is 15 residues. Germline values: CDR1 MNHNS, CDR2 SASEGT. Losses at the gene ends were 0 bases for V and 3 bases for J; bases not matched to a gene: 4.

The rearrangement joins TRBV15 to TRBJ1-2; D remains ambiguous. CDR3 length: 14 amino acids. The V and J ends lost 0 bases and 4 bases respectively, with 9 bases between them. Germline assignment: CDR1 LNHNV and CDR2 YYDKDF (reference sequence). The CDR3 coding sequence is TGTGCCACCAGCAGAGATCGGGGAGCCTATGGCTACACCTTC. This gives the protein CATSRDRGAYGYTF.

The V and J genes are TRBV30 and TRBJ1-2; D is undetermined. V lost 1 base to trimming and J lost 8 bases, with 8 bases between them. The CDR3 sequence is 11 residues long. The germline gives CDR1 GTSNPN, CDR2 SVGIG (reference sequence). CDR3 protein: CAWSGVGGYTF. As DNA, the CDR3 is TGTGCCTGGAGTGGTGTGGGAGGCTACACCTTC.